What follows describes a single T cell receptor (beta chain). What it binds is unknown. The CDR3 is 15 residues long. Per the germline V gene, CDR1 is SGHTA and CDR2 is FQGNSA. Trimming removed 5 bases from V and 1 base from J; junction bases left unmatched: 4. This sample was included in a study of beta chain features in type 1 diabetes. Background on the study: All of the samples together had more than 95 million sorted cells examined. Study-level results: VDJ junctions from patients with type 1 diabetes contained fewer insertions and more deletions. Whether HLA type influences TCRB rearrangement remained unresolved here. In all four CD4+ subsets, TCRB CDR3 length was significantly, moderately reduced in type 1 diabetes.

Sequencing targeted expressed TCRB transcripts, as all isolated RNA had been reverse transcribed. TCRdb keeps only in-frame clones here, not all; method: immunoSEQ multiplex PCR. The data show hundreds of thousands of clones, about a tenth seen once. Sequenced material: naive CD4+ T cells from blood. The rearrangement uses TRBV7-2 and TRBJ2-5, with 10 bases matching TRBD2. The TCR originated in a man aged 25-40 years with type 1 diabetes. This CDR3 is CASSPLAGVQETQYF. The CDR3 DNA sequence: TGTGCCAGCAGCCCGCTAGCGGGGGTCCAAGAGACCCAGTACTTC.